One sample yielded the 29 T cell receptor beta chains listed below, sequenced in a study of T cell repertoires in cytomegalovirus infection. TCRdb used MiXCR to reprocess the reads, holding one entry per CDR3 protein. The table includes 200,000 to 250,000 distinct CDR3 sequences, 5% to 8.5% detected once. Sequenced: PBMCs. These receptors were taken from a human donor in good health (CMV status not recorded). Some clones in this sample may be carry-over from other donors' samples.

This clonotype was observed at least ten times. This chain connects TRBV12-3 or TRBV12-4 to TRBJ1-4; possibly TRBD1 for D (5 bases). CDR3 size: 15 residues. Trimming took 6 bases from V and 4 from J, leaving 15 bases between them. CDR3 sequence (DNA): TGTGCCAGCAGAGGAACAGGAATTAGTAATGAAAAACTGTTTTTT. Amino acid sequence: CASRGTGISNEKLFF.

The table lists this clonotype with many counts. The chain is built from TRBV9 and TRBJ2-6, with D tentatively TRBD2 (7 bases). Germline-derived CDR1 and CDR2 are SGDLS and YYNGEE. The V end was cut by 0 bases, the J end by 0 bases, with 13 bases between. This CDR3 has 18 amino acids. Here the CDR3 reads CASSVVGGRSSGANVLTF. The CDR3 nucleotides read TGTGCCAGCAGCGTAGTGGGGGGGCGGAGCTCTGGGGCCAACGTCCTGACTTTC.

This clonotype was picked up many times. The CDR3 region has the DNA TGTGCCAGCAGCGCCTACCGGGACAGGGGGCAGGATGAAAAACTGTTTTTT. Amino acids: CASSAYRDRGQDEKLFF. This chain links TRBV7-2 with TRBJ1-4, with 12 bases matching TRBD1. Trimming took 5 bases from V and 6 from J; bases not matched to a gene: 10. Germline V lookup: CDR1 SGHTA, CDR2 FQGNSA. This CDR3 contains 17 residues.

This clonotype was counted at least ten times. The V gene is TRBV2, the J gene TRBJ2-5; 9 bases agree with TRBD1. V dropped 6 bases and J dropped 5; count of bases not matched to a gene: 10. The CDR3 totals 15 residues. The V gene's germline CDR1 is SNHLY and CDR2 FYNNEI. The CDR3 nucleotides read TGTGCCAGCAGAGCCCTCGGGACAGGGATTGAGACCCAGTACTTC. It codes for CASRALGTGIETQYF.

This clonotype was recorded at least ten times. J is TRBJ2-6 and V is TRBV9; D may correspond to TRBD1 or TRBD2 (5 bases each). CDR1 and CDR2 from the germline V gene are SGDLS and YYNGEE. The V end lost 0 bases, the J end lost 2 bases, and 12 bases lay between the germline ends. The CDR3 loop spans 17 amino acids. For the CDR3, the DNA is TGTGCCAGCAGCGTAGTCGGGGCAGGAACTGGGGCCAACGTCCTGACTTTC. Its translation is CASSVVGAGTGANVLTF.

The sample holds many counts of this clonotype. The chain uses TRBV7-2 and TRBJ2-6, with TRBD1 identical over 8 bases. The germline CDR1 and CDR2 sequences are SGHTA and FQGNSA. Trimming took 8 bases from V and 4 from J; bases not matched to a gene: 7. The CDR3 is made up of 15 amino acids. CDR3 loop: CASDRGGAGANVLTF. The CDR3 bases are TGTGCCAGCGACAGGGGTGGGGCCGGGGCCAACGTCCTGACTTTC. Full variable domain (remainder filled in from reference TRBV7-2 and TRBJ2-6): GAGVSQSPSNKVTEKGKDVELRCDPISGHTALYWYRQSLGQGLEFLIYFQGNSAPDKSGLPSDRFSAERTGGSVSTLTIQRTQQEDSAVYLCASDRGGAGANVLTFGAGSRLTVL.

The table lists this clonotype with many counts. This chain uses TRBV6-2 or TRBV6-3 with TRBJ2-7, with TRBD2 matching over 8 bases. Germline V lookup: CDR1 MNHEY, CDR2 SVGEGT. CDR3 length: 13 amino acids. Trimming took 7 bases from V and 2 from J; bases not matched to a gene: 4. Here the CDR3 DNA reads TGTGCCAGCAAGAATAGCGGGGCCTACGAGCAGTACTTC. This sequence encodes CASKNSGAYEQYF.

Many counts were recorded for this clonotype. CDR3 sequence reads: CSVDPGITYGYTF. The DNA of the CDR3 is TGCAGCGTTGACCCCGGGATCACCTATGGCTACACCTTC. This sequence joins TRBV29-1 and TRBJ1-2; no clear D. V was shortened by 3 bases and J by 4 bases, with 12 bases between the two germline ends. CDR1 is SQVTM, CDR2 ANQGSEA, per germline. The CDR3 runs to 13 residues.

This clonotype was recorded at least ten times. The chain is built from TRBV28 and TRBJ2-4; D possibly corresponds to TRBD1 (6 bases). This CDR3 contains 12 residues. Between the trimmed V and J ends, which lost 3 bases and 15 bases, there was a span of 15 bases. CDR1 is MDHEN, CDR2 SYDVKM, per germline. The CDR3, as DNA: TGTGCCAGCAGTTTCACGGGACAATTGAGGTACTTC. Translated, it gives CASSFTGQLRYF. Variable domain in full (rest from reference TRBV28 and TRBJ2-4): DVKVTQSSRYLVKRTGEKVFLECVQDMDHENMFWYRQDPGLGLRLIYFSYDVKMKEKGDIPEGYSVSREKKERFSLILESASTNQTSMYLCASSFTGQLRYFGAGTRLSVL.

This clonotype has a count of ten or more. DNA of the CDR3: TGTGCCAGCAGAGGACAGGGGAACAATGAGCAGTTCTTC. Its translation is CASRGQGNNEQFF. The chain uses TRBV7-3 and TRBJ2-1; TRBD1 matches 9 bases. There are 13 residues in the CDR3. Germline V gives CDR1 SGHTA, CDR2 FQGTGA. V lost 6 bases to trimming and J lost 5 bases; unmatched junction nucleotides: 2.

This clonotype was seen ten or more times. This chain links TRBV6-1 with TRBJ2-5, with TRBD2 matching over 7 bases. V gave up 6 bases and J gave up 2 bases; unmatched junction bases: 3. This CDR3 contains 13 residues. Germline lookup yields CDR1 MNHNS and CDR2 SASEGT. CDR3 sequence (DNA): TGTGCCAGCAGAAGGGAGGGACAAGAGACCCAGTACTTC. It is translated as CASRREGQETQYF.

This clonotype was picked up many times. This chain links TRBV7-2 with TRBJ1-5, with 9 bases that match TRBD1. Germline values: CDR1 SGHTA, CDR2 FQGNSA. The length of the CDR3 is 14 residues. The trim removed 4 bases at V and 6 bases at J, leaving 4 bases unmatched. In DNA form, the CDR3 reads TGTGCCAGCAGCTCGGACAGGGGCGGTCAGCCCCAGCATTTT. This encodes CASSSDRGGQPQHF.

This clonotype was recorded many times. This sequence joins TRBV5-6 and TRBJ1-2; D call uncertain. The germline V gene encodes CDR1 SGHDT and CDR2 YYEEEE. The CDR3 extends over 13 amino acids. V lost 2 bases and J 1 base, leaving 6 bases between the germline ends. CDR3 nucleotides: TGTGCCAGCAGCTTCGGAAGTAACTATGGCTACACCTTC. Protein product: CASSFGSNYGYTF. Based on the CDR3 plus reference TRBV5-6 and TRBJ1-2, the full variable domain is DAGVTQSPTHLIKTRGQQVTLRCSPKSGHDTVSWYQQALGQGPQFIFQYYEEEERQRGNFPDRFSGHQFPNYSSELNVNALLLGDSALYLCASSFGSNYGYTFGSGTRLTVV.

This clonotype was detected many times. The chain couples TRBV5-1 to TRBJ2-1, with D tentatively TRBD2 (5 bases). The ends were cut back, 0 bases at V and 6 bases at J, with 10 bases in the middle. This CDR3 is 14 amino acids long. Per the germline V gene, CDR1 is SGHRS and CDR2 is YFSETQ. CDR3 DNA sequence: TGCGCCAGCAGCTTGGTATCTAGCACCAATGAGCAGTTCTTC. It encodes CASSLVSSTNEQFF.

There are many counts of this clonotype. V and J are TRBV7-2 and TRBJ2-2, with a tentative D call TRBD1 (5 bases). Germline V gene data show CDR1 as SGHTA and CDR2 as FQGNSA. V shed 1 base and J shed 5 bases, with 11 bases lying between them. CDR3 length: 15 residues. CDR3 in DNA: TGTGCCAGCAGCTTAGAAGGGGCCTGGACCGGGGAGCTGTTTTTT. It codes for CASSLEGAWTGELFF. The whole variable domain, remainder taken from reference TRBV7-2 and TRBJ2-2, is GAGVSQSPSNKVTEKGKDVELRCDPISGHTALYWYRQSLGQGLEFLIYFQGNSAPDKSGLPSDRFSAERTGGSVSTLTIQRTQQEDSAVYLCASSLEGAWTGELFFGEGSRLTVL.

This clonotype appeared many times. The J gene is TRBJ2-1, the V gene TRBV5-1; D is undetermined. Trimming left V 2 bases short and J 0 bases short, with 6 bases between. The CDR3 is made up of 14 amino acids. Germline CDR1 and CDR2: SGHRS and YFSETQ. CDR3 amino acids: CASSFASSYNEQFF. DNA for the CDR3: TGCGCCAGCAGCTTCGCCAGCTCCTACAATGAGCAGTTCTTC.

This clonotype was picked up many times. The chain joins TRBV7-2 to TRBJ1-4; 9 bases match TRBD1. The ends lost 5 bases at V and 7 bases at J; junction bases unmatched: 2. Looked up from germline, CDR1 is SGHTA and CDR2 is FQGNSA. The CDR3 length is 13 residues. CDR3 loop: CASSPGQGEKLFF. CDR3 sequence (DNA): TGTGCCAGCAGCCCGGGACAGGGTGAAAAACTGTTTTTT.

This CDR3 reads CASGSANTEAFF. DNA of the CDR3: TGTGCCAGCGGTTCCGCGAACACTGAAGCTTTCTTT. This chain links TRBV2 with TRBJ1-1; D is undetermined. Trimming removed 8 bases at V and 1 base at J, with 8 bases between. The CDR3 extends over 12 amino acids. The germline CDR1 and CDR2 sequences are SNHLY and FYNNEI.

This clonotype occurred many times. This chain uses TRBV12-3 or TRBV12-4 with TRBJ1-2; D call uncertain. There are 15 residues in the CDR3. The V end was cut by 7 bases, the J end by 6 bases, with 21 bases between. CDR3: CASNIQGVSSDGYTF. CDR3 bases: TGTGCCAGCAACATCCAAGGCGTGTCGAGCGATGGCTACACCTTC.

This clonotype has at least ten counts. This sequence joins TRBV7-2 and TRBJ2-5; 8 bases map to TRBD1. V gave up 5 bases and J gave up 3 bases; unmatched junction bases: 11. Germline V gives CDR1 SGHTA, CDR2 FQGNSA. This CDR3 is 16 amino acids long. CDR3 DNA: TGTGCCAGCAGCCCCCCCGGGACAGGTTTTAAAGAGACCCAGTACTTC. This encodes CASSPPGTGFKETQYF.

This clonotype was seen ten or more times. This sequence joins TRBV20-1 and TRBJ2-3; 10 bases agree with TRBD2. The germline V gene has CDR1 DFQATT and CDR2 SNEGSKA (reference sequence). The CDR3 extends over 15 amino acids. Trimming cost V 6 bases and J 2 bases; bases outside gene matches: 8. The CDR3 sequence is CSASRTSGNTDTQYF. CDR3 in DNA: TGCAGTGCCTCTCGGACTAGCGGAAACACAGATACGCAGTATTTT.

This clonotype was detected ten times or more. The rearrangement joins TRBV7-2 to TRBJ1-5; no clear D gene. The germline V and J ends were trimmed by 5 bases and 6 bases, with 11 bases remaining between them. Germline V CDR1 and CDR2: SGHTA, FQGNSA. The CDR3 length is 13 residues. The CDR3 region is CASSTGRVQPQHF. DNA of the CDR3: TGTGCCAGCAGCACGGGTCGGGTTCAGCCCCAGCATTTT. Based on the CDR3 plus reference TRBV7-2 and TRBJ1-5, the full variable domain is GAGVSQSPSNKVTEKGKDVELRCDPISGHTALYWYRQSLGQGLEFLIYFQGNSAPDKSGLPSDRFSAERTGGSVSTLTIQRTQQEDSAVYLCASSTGRVQPQHFGDGTRLSIL.

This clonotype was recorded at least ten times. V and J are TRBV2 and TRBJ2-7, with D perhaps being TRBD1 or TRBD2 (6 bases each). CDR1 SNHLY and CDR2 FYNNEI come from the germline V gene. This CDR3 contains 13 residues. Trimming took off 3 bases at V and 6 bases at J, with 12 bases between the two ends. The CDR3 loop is CASSEVRGAEQYF. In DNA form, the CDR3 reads TGTGCCAGCAGTGAGGTGAGGGGGGCCGAGCAGTACTTC.

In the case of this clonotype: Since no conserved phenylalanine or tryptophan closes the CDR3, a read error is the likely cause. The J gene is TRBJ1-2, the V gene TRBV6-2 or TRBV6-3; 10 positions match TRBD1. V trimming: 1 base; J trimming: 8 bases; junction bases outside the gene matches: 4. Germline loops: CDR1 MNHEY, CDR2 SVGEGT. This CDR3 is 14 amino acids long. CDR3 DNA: TGTGCCAGCAGTTACTACGGGACAGGGGACGGCTACACCATC. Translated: CASSYYGTGDGYTI.

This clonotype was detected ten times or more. CDR3 DNA sequence: TGCAGTGCCGAACCAAGGGGTTGGACTGAAGCTTTCTTT. Protein product: CSAEPRGWTEAFF. V and J are TRBV20-1 and TRBJ1-1; possibly TRBD1 for D (5 bases). Trimming left V 6 bases short and J 5 bases short, with 16 bases between. CDR3 length: 13 amino acids. The germline V gene encodes CDR1 DFQATT and CDR2 SNEGSKA (reference sequence).

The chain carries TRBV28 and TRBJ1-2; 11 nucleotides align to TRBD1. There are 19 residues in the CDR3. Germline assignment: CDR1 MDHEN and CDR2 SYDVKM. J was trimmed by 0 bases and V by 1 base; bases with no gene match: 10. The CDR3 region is CASSLLSPGQGVSNYGYTF. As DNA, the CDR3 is TGTGCCAGCAGTTTATTGTCTCCGGGACAGGGGGTATCTAACTATGGCTACACCTTC.

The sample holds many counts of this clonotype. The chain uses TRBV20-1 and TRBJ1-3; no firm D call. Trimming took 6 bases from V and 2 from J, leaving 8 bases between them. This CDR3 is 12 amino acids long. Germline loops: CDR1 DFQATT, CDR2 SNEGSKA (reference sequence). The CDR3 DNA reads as TGCAGTGCGCGGCAGGCTGGAAACACCATATATTTT. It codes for CSARQAGNTIYF.

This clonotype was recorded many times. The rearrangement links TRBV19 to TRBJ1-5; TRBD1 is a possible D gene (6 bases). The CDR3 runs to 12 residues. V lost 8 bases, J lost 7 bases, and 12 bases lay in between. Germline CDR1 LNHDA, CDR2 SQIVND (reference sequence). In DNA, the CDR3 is TGTGCCAGTCGACTAGGGGGGCAGCCCCAGCATTTT. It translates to CASRLGGQPQHF.

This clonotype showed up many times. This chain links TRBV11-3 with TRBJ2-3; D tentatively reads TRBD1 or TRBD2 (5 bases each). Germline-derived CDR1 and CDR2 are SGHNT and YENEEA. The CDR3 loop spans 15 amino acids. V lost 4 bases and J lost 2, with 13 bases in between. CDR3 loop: CASSSDRLYTDTQYF. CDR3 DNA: TGTGCCAGCAGCTCCGACAGACTATACACAGATACGCAGTATTTT.